This is a list of T cell receptor beta chains from one sample in a study of T-cell reconstitution after alpha-beta-depleted transplantation in children. A single record per CDR3 protein comes from TCRdb applying MiXCR to the PCR reads. The sample consists of about 130,000 distinct CDR3 sequences, roughly 9% of them appearing once. The sample here was PBMCs, mostly from graft donor cells, taken 180 days after TCRalphabeta/CD19-depleted stem cell transplant. Source of these receptors: a girl less than two years old who had a stem cell transplant for combined immunodeficiency, so the T cells may come from the graft donor. Both conserved end residues are part of each CDR3. The D gene is left open where the match is weak. Expanded clones are given a class, and other clones once, few, many or no size at all.

cdr3_length j_call v_call d_call clone_size cdr3_nt cdr3_aa
14 TRBJ2-1 TRBV12-3/TRBV12-4 . . TGTGCCAGCAGTTTAAGGGCCCTTTGGGGTGAGCAGTTCTTC CASSLRALWGEQFF
14 TRBJ1-3 TRBV18 . . TGTGCCAGCTCACCGACAGACTCTGGAAACACCATATATTTT CASSPTDSGNTIYF
16 TRBJ2-1 TRBV7-6 . . TGTGCCAGCAGCTCCCCCGAGACGAGGGGCTACAATGAGCAGTTCTTC CASSSPETRGYNEQFF
14 TRBJ1-2 TRBV5-1 . . TGCGCCAGCAGCTTGGAAGGGGAAATCTATGGCTACACCTTC CASSLEGEIYGYTF
16 TRBJ2-1 TRBV12-3/TRBV12-4 TRBD1 . TGTGCCAGCAGTTCAAGACAGGGAAGAGGGGGCAATGAGCAGTTCTTC CASSSRQGRGGNEQFF
14 TRBJ1-1 TRBV29-1 . few TGCAGCGTTGAGGTGGGGGGCATGAACACTGAAGCTTTCTTT CSVEVGGMNTEAFF
15 TRBJ2-3 TRBV5-1 TRBD2 few TGCGCCAGCACCGGGAGGAACGGGAGGGCAGATACGCAGTATTTT CASTGRNGRADTQYF
17 TRBJ1-2 TRBV10-3 TRBD1 . TGTGCCATCAGTGGATCAACTCCGGGACAGGACAACTATGGCTACACCTTC CAISGSTPGQDNYGYTF
14 TRBJ1-3 TRBV11-3 TRBD1 few TGTGCCAGCAGCCGCAGGGGGACTGGAAACACCATATATTTT CASSRRGTGNTIYF
11 TRBJ1-1 TRBV18 . few TGTGCAACCGGGGGGAACACTGAAGCTTTCTTT CATGGNTEAFF
12 TRBJ2-7 TRBV20-1 TRBD2 many TGCAGTGCCCAAGGGAGGGACCGCGAGCAGTACTTC CSAQGRDREQYF
17 TRBJ2-3 TRBV5-1 . many TGCGCCAGCAGCTTGGTGTCGGGACCCCTAGTAGGAGATACGCAGTATTTT CASSLVSGPLVGDTQYF
17 TRBJ2-4 TRBV12-3/TRBV12-4 TRBD2 . TGTGCCAGCAGTTTCCGGACTAGCGGGAGTGCCAAAAACATTCAGTACTTC CASSFRTSGSAKNIQYF
17 TRBJ2-4 TRBV12-5 . . TGTGCTAGTGGTTTGGCCTCAGATGATATAGCCAAAAACATTCAGTACTTC CASGLASDDIAKNIQYF
15 TRBJ2-3 TRBV27 . . TGTGCCAGCAGTTTAACCCGTTCTACCCCAGATACGCAGTATTTT CASSLTRSTPDTQYF
15 TRBJ1-5 TRBV28 . . TGTGCCAGCACCACATGGAGGGGATACAATCAGCCCCAGCATTTT CASTTWRGYNQPQHF
15 TRBJ2-7 TRBV5-1 . . TGCGCCAGCAGCTTGAATGCAGGGGTCCTCTACGAGCAGTACTTC CASSLNAGVLYEQYF
13 TRBJ1-6 TRBV5-6 . few TGTGCCAGCAGCTTGGCGACGAGGACACCCCTCCACTTT CASSLATRTPLHF
20 TRBJ2-5 TRBV20-1 TRBD2 few TGCAGTGCTAGAGATAAGATTGGGGGACTAGCGGGAGAGCTTTGGGAGACCCAGTACTTC CSARDKIGGLAGELWETQYF
14 TRBJ2-7 TRBV20-1 TRBD2 . TGCAGTGCTATGGACCGGGGGGGGAGCTACGAGCAGTACTTC CSAMDRGGSYEQYF
14 TRBJ2-5 TRBV12-3/TRBV12-4 . . TGTGCCAGCAGTTTAGGAGCACAGAGAGAGACCCAGTACTTC CASSLGAQRETQYF
13 TRBJ2-5 TRBV5-1 TRBD2 few TGCGCCAGCAGGGCGGCGGGGGGAGAGACCCAGTACTTC CASRAAGGETQYF
15 TRBJ1-5 TRBV18 TRBD1 many TGTGCCAGCTCACCAGGGACAGGGGTAAATCAGCCCCAGCATTTT CASSPGTGVNQPQHF
14 TRBJ2-1 TRBV5-1 TRBD1 . TGCGCCAGCAGCTACGGACAGGGCTACAATGAGCAGTTCTTC CASSYGQGYNEQFF
13 TRBJ2-5 TRBV3-1 . many TGTGCCAGCAGCCGGGGACACCAAGAGACCCAGTACTTC CASSRGHQETQYF
15 TRBJ1-3 TRBV7-9 . few TGTGCCAGCAGCCCCAGGGTCCTATCTGGAAACACCATATATTTT CASSPRVLSGNTIYF
17 TRBJ2-5 TRBV5-5 TRBD2 many TGTGCCAGCAGCTTGGCTTCCCCGGGACTAGCGTATAGGACCCAGTACTTC CASSLASPGLAYRTQYF
15 TRBJ1-1 TRBV25-1 TRBD1 . TGTGCCAGCAGGGACAGGGGGACAATGAACACTGAAGCTTTCTTT CASRDRGTMNTEAFF
16 TRBJ2-5 TRBV20-1 TRBD2 . TGCAGTGCTAGTCCACCGGGACTAATGTACCAAGAGACCCAGTACTTC CSASPPGLMYQETQYF